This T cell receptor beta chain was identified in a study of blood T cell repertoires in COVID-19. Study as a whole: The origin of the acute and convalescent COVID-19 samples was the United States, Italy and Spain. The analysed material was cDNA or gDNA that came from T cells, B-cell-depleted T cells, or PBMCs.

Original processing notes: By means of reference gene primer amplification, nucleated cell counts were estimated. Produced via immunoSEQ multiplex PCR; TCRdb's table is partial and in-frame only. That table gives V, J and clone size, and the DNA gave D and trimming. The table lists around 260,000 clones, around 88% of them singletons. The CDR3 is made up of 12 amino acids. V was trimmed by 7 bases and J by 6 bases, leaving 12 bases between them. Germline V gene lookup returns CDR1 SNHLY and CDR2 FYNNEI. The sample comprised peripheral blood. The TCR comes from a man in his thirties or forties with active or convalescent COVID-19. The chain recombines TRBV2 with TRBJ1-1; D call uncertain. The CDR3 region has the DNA TGTGCCAGCATGGAGACTTGGGCTGAAGCTTTCTTT. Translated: CASMETWAEAFF.